The present entry profiles one TCR beta chain with its context. No cognate antigen has been identified for it. Base-call qualities are not available, and no considerably larger clone is one nucleotide away. TCRbeta CDR3 regions were amplified from genomic DNA using the immunoSEQ Assay, a bias-controlled multiplex PCR. The authors' pipeline ran thus. The number of nucleated cells in each sample was estimated from the amplification of reference gene primers within the assay. To quantify the absolute abundance of each unique TCRbeta CDR3 rearrangement, sequence reads were collapsed and filtered. Productive Simpson clonality was computed per sample as the square root of Simpson's diversity index over productive rearrangements. The source is immuneACCESS, and TCRdb retained only in-frame sequences with V and J called. Part of the clones is not carried over; for the studies checked, unresolved V genes explain less than half of this, and the remainder is unexplained. That table furnishes V, J and clone size, whereas the DNA furnished D and trimming. A total of tens of thousands of clones appear in this sample, 84% of them only once. The biggest ten clones account for 15% to 20% of the sample.

This entry comes from a study of blood T cell repertoires in COVID-19 (dated by TCRdb to between 2020 and 2021). With regard to the full study: Samples from collaborators originated in the United States, Italy and Spain and spanned both the acute and convalescent phases of COVID-19. Deeply sampled blood TCRbeta repertoires from subjects exposed to, actively infected with, or recovered from COVID-19 were included in the dataset. HLA class I and class II types, where available, came from metadata supplied by the sample provider rather than from assay-based typing. The material from the prospective study consisted of cDNA or gDNA derived from T cells, B-cell-depleted T cells, or PBMCs. The sample metadata nearly always contained a de-identified subject ID, COVID-19 status, age in years and sex. A freely available public database, intended as a resource for researchers studying the immune response to SARS-CoV-2, is where the repertoires were released. Samples came from the ongoing ImmuneRACE study (first 160 participants) plus 1,254 subjects from 6 global collaborators.

In Seattle, one collaborating source enrolled patients while the infection was active and tracked those patients longitudinally over the course of disease. The collaborating institutions used their own protocols to collect whole blood in K2EDTA tubes. For TCRbeta analysis, collaborators shipped samples as frozen whole blood, isolated PBMCs, or DNA extracted from either of those sample types. What the authors observed across the whole study: The amount of clinical and demographic metadata varied by source and participant and was provided uncurated.

From cysteine to phenylalanine, the CDR3 is 19 amino acids long. Here the CDR3 DNA is all that survives: 57 bases in frame from base 1. Taken from the germline V gene, the CDR1 and CDR2 loops are MDHEN and SYDVKM. Trimming accounts for 2 bases at V and 7 bases at J, while the number of junction bases matched to no gene is 16. This sequence was found in a man between 60 and 75 years old with COVID-19, enrolled during active disease. Sequencing was performed on peripheral blood. The rearrangement combines TRBV28 with TRBJ2-3; 12 bases in the junction line up with TRBD2. Here is the DNA: TGTGCCAGCAGTTTAACCCGACTAGCGGGAGTAAGGGGCATGTATACGCAGTATTTT. The resulting protein is CASSLTRLAGVRGMYTQYF.